The source of this T cell receptor (beta chain) is a study of blood T cells in healthy people across ages. General observations from the study: Unsorted PBMCs ruled out conclusive naive versus antigen-experienced comparison. Older individuals had lower TCR beta diversity per million T cells (the decline was roughly linear).

There are a few counts of this clonotype. Antigen specificity is unknown. Each sample used at least 6 million PBMCs. CDR1 and CDR2 (germline): ENHRY, SYGVKD. Trimming took off 2 bases at V and 1 base at J, with 14 bases between the two ends. This CDR3 is built from 16 residues. The authors ran a second PCR of roughly 6 to 12 cycles using a sample-barcoded 5' primer and a J-beta primer mix. Researchers report that a template-switch adaptor with 12 random nucleotides tagged each cDNA molecule. Using its own MiXCR run on the 5' RACE reads, TCRdb lists one record per CDR3 protein. The sample shows around 1,000,000 distinct CDR3 sequences, around two fifths of them seen only once.

Sequencing was carried out using blood. This TCR derives from a man in his late teens or twenties in good health. The chain carries TRBV10-3 and TRBJ1-1, with D possibly TRBD1 on 6 matching bases. DNA for the CDR3: TGTGCCATCAGTGAGGCGACAGGAACTCCGAACACTGAAGCTTTCTTT. Protein: CAISEATGTPNTEAFF.